This TCR beta chain was sequenced during a study of cytomegalovirus exposure and HLA in healthy donors. This PCR relied on a set of 60 Vbeta primers and 13 Jbeta primers. The protocol was immunoSEQ multiplex PCR, while the TCRdb copy is restricted to in-frame clones and leaves out a portion. Counted here are about 140,000 clones, around 80% occurring once; the ten biggest clones make up more than 4.5%. Overall study findings and caveats: An analysis was carried out later, and it reportedly showed fewer N-insertions in an Asian-associated ancestry cluster than the approximately 670-donor mean. A missense variant in DCLRE1C was later tied to TCR beta V- and J-gene trimming. Another analysis was done later, and it associated approximately 18,000 TCR beta sequences with HLA alleles at 0.05 false discovery rate.

Every donor was a healthy person donating bone marrow. As for this clone: Its specificity is not known.

Germline V lookup: CDR1 MNHEY, CDR2 SVGAGI. CDR3 length: 15 residues. V trimming: 4 bases; J trimming: 3 bases; junction bases outside the gene matches: 7. What was sequenced was PBMCs. This sequence joins TRBV6-5 and TRBJ2-3; 7 nucleotides agree with TRBD1. This receptor was identified in a man under 40 in good health. CDR3 nucleotides: TGTGCCAGCAGTTCCGGGACAGTAAGGACAGATACGCAGTATTTT. Amino acids: CASSSGTVRTDTQYF.